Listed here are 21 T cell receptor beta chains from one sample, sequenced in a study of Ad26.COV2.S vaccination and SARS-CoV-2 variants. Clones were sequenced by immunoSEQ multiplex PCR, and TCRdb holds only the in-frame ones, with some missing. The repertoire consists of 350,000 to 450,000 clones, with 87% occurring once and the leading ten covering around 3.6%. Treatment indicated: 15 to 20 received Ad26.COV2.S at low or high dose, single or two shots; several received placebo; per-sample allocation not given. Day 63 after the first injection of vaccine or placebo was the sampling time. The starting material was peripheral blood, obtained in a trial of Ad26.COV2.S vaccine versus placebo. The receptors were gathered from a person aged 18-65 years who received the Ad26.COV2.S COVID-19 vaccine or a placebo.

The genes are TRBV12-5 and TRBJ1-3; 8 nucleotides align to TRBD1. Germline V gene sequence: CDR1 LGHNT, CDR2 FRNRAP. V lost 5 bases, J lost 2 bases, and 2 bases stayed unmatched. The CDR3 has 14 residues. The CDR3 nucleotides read TGTGCTAGTGGTCTGGACAGGGCTGGAAACACCATATATTTT. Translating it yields CASGLDRAGNTIYF.

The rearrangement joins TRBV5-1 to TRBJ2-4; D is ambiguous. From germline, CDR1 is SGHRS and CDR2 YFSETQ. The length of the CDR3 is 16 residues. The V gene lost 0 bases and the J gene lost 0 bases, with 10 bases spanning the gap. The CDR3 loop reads CASSLDSWIAKNIQYF. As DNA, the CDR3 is TGCGCCAGCAGCTTGGACAGCTGGATAGCCAAAAACATTCAGTACTTC.

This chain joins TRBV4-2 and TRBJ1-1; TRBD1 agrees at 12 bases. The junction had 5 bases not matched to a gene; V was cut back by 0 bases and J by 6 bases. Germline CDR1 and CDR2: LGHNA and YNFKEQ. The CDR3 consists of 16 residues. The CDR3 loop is CASSQDPGTGGAEAFF. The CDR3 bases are TGTGCCAGCAGCCAAGATCCCGGGACAGGGGGCGCTGAAGCTTTCTTT.

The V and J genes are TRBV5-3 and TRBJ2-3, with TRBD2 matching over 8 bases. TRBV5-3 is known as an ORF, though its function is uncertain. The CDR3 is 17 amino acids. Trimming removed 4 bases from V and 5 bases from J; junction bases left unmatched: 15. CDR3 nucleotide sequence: TGTGCCAGAAGCGCCCATAAGCGGGGGCATCGGGAAGATACGCAGTATTTT. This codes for CARSAHKRGHREDTQYF.

DNA for the CDR3: TGTGCCACGAACAGGGTCTCCTACAATGAGCAGTTCTTC. It encodes CATNRVSYNEQFF. The chain links TRBV6-5 to TRBJ2-1, with a possible D match to TRBD1 (6 bases). The CDR3 spans 13 residues. The germline V and J ends were trimmed by 10 bases and 0 bases, with 10 bases remaining between them. CDR1 and CDR2 from the germline V gene are MNHEY and SVGAGI.

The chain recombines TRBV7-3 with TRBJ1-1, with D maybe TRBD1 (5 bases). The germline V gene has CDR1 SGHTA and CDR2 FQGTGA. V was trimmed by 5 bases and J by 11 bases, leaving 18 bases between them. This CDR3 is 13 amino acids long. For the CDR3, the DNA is TGTGCCAGCAGCCCCACCCCGGGCGGGGCGGCTTTCTTT. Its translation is CASSPTPGGAAFF. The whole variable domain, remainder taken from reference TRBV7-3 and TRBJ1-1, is GAGVSQTPSNKVTEKGKYVELRCDPISGHTALYWYRQSLGQGPEFLIYFQGTGAADDSGLPNDRFFAVRPEGSVSTLKIQRTERGDSAVYLCASSPTPGGAAFFGQGTRLTVV.

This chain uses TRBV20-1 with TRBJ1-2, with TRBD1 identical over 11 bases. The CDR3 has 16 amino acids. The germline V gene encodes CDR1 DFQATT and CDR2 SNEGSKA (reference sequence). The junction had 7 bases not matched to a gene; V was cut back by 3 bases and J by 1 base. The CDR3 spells CSASSGQGAFNYGYTF. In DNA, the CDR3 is TGCAGTGCTAGTTCCGGACAGGGGGCCTTTAACTATGGCTACACCTTC.

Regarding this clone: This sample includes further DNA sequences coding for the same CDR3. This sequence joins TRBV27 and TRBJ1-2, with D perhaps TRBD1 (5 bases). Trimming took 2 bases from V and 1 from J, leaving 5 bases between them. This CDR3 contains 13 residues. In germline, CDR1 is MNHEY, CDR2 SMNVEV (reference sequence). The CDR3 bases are TGTGCCAGCAGTTTACAGGGTAACTATGGCTACACCTTC. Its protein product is CASSLQGNYGYTF.

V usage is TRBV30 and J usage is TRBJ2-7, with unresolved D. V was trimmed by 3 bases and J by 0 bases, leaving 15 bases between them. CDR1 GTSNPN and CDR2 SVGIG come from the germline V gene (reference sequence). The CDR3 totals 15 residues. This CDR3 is CAWSRDTQSSYEQYF. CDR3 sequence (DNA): TGTGCCTGGAGCCGAGACACCCAGAGCTCCTACGAGCAGTACTTC.

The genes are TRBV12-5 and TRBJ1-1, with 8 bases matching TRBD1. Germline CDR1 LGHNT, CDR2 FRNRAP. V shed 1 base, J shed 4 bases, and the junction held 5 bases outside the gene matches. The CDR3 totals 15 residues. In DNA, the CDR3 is TGTGCTAGTGGTTTGGGGGACGACAGGGGCACTGAAGCTTTCTTT. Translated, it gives CASGLGDDRGTEAFF.

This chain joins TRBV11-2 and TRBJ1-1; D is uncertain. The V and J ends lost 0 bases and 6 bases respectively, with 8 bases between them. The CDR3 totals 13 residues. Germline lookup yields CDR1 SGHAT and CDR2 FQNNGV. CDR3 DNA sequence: TGTGCCAGCAGCTTAGAATTTTTGGCTGAAGCTTTCTTT. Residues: CASSLEFLAEAFF.

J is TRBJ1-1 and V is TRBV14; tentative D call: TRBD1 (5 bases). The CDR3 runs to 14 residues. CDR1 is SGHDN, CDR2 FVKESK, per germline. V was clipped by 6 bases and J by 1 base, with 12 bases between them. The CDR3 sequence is CASRRTTENTEAFF. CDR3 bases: TGTGCCAGCAGGCGAACGACAGAGAACACTGAAGCTTTCTTT.

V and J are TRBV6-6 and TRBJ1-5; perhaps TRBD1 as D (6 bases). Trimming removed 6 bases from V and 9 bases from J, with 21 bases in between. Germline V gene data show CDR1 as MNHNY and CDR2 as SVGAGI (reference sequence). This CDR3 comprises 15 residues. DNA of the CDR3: TGTGCCAGCAGGTACGGGACACCAAGTACATGGCCCCAGCATTTT. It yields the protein CASRYGTPSTWPQHF.

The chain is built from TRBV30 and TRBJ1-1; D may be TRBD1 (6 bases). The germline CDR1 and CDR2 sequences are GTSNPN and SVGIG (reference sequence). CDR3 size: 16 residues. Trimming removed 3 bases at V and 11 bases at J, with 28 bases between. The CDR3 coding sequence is TGTGCCTGGAGGTGGGCAGGGGTGCGGTTCCTTGCGCCCGCTTTCTTT. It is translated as CAWRWAGVRFLAPAFF.

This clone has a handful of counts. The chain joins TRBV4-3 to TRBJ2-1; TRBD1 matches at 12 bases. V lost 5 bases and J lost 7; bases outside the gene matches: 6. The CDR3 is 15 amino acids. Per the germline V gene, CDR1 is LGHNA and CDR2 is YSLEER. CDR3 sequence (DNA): TGCGCCAGCAGCTTCCGGGACAGGGGGCGAAATGAGCAGTTCTTC. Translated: CASSFRDRGRNEQFF.

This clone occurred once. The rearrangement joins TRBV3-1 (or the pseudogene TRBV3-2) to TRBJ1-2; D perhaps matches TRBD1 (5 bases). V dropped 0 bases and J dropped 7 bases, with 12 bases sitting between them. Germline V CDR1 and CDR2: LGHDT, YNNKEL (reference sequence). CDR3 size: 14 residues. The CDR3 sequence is CASSQDLTEIGYTF. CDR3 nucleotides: TGTGCCAGCAGCCAAGATTTGACAGAGATTGGCTACACCTTC.

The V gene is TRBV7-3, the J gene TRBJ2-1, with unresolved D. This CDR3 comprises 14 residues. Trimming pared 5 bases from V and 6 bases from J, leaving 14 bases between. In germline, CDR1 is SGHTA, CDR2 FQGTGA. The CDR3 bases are TGTGCCAGCAGCCTCGATGGTCGTCTCAATGAGCAGTTCTTC. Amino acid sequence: CASSLDGRLNEQFF.

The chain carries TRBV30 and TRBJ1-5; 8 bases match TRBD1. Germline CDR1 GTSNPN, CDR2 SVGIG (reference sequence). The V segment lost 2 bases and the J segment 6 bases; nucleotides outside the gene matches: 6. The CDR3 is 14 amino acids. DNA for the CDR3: TGTGCCTGGAGTCCCAGGGGGCTAATTCAGCCCCAGCATTTT. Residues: CAWSPRGLIQPQHF.

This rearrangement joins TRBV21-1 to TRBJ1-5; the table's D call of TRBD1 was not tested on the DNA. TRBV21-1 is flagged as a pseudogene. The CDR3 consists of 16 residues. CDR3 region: CASSKGTDNSNQPQHF. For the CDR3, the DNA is TGTGCCAGCAGCAAGGGGACAGACAATAGCAATCAGCCCCAGCATTTT.

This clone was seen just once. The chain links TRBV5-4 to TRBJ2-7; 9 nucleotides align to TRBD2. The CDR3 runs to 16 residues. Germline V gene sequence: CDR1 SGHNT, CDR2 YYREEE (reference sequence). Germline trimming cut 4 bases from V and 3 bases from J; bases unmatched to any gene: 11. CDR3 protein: CASSGWASGASYEQYF. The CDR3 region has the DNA TGTGCCAGCAGCGGGTGGGCTAGCGGGGCTAGCTACGAGCAGTACTTC.

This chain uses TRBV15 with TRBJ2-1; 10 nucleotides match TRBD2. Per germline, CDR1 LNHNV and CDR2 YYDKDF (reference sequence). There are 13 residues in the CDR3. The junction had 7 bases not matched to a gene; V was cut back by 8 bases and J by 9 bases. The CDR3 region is CATEISGGPEQFF. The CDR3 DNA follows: TGTGCCACCGAAATTAGCGGGGGGCCTGAGCAGTTCTTC.